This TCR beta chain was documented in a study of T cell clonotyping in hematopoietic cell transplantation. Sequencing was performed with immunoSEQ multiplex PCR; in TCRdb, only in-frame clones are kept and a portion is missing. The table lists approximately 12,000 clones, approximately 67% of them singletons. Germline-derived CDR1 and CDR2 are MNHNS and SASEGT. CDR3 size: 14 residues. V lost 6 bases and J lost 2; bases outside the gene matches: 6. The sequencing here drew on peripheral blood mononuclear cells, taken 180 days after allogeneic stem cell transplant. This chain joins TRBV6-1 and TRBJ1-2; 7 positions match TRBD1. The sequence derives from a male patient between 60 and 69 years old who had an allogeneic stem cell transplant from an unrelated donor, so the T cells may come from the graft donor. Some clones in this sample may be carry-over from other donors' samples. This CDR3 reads CASRWGQTNYGYTF. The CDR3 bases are TGTGCCAGCAGGTGGGGACAGACGAACTATGGCTACACCTTC.